Below are 23 T cell receptor beta chains sequenced from a single sample in a study of blood T cell repertoires in COVID-19. Clones were read by immunoSEQ multiplex PCR, and TCRdb kept only the in-frame ones, dropping some. The repertoire has fewer than 110,000 clones, 80% to 95% of them found once; the top ten carry 4.5% to 6%. Sequenced: peripheral blood. The source of these receptors is a man aged 45-65 years with active COVID-19.

Here the CDR3 DNA reads TGTGCCAGCAGTACTAGCGGGAGGGTAACTTACGAGCAGTACTTC. Its translation: CASSTSGRVTYEQYF. V usage is TRBV28 and J usage is TRBJ2-7, with TRBD2 matching 13 bases. J gave up 4 bases and V 5 bases, and 5 bases lay outside the gene matches. CDR3 length equals 15 residues. Looked up from germline, CDR1 is MDHEN and CDR2 is SYDVKM.

The count of this clone is one. The CDR3: CASSPQAGQGINQPQHF. For the CDR3, the DNA is TGTGCCAGCAGTCCACAGGCGGGACAGGGGATCAATCAGCCCCAGCATTTT. The chain is built from TRBV28 and TRBJ1-5, with 10 bases fitting TRBD1. Unmatched junction bases numbered 10, after V lost 5 bases and J lost 3 bases. Germline V gene sequence: CDR1 MDHEN, CDR2 SYDVKM. The CDR3 runs to 17 residues. The full variable domain, in which reference TRBV28 and TRBJ1-5 provide the parts outside the CDR3, is DVKVTQSSRYLVKRTGEKVFLECVQDMDHENMFWYRQDPGLGLRLIYFSYDVKMKEKGDIPEGYSVSREKKERFSLILESASTNQTSMYLCASSPQAGQGINQPQHFGDGTRLSIL.

The CDR3 spells CASTPFREQYF. CDR3 DNA: TGTGCCAGCACCCCGTTTCGGGAGCAGTACTTC. The rearrangement links TRBV3-1 (or the pseudogene TRBV3-2) to TRBJ2-7; D gene unclear. Germline V gene data show CDR1 as LGHDT and CDR2 as YNNKEL (reference sequence). V was clipped by 7 bases and J by 7 bases, with 11 bases between them. The CDR3 extends over 11 amino acids.

The CDR3 nucleotides are TGCAGTGCGAAGACTGACTATGGCTACACCTTC. Translation: CSAKTDYGYTF. The rearrangement uses TRBV20-1 and TRBJ1-2, with D unclear. V lost 6 bases to trimming and J lost 3 bases, with 8 bases between them. The CDR3 totals 11 residues. The V gene's germline CDR1 is DFQATT and CDR2 SNEGSKA (reference sequence).

The chain combines TRBV11-2 with TRBJ1-3; D call uncertain. The CDR3 totals 16 residues. The ends were cut back, 6 bases at V and 4 bases at J, with 19 bases in the middle. From germline, CDR1 is SGHAT and CDR2 FQNNGV. The CDR3 coding sequence is TGTGCCAGCAGTCCAGACGGGGTCTTTGTCGGAAACACCATATATTTT. Its translation: CASSPDGVFVGNTIYF. The full variable domain, in which reference TRBV11-2 and TRBJ1-3 provide the parts outside the CDR3, is EAGVAQSPRYKIIEKRQSVAFWCNPISGHATLYWYQQILGQGPKLLIQFQNNGVVDDSQLPKDRFSAERLKGVDSTLKIQPAKLEDSAVYLCASSPDGVFVGNTIYFGEGSWLTVV.

V gene TRBV6-1 combines with J gene TRBJ2-3, with 9 positions matching TRBD1. CDR3 size: 15 residues. V dropped 3 bases and J dropped 9; count of bases not matched to a gene: 10. Germline V gene sequence: CDR1 MNHNS, CDR2 SASEGT. In nucleotides, the CDR3 is TGTGCCAGCAGTGACGGGGACAGGGAGATTACGACGCAGTATTTT. Translating gives CASSDGDREITTQYF.

This chain links TRBV7-9 with TRBJ2-6, with D perhaps TRBD2 (7 bases). Germline V gives CDR1 SEHNR, CDR2 FQNEAQ (reference sequence). V was cut by 5 bases and J by 0 bases, with 20 bases left in between. This CDR3 is built from 19 residues. CDR3 sequence: CASSPRLGGPDSGANVLTF. The CDR3 nucleotides are TGTGCCAGCAGCCCCCGTCTCGGGGGGCCCGACTCTGGGGCCAACGTCCTGACTTTC.

The chain combines TRBV6-2 or TRBV6-3 with TRBJ1-5; TRBD1 is a possible D gene (6 bases). Trimming shortened V by 5 bases and J by 3 bases, and 8 bases separated the two germline ends. The CDR3 is made up of 13 amino acids. In germline, CDR1 is MNHEY, CDR2 SVGEGT. The CDR3 DNA reads as TGTGCCAGCAGTGACAGGTCCAATCAGCCCCAGCATTTT. It specifies CASSDRSNQPQHF.

V usage is TRBV1 and J usage is TRBJ1-2. TRBV1 is a pseudogene locus. The length of the CDR3 is 14 residues. Written as DNA, the CDR3 is TGCACCAGCAGCTCCCTGCGGGGATACTATGGCTACACCTTC. Translated, it gives CTSSSLRGYYGYTF.

The V and J genes are TRBV7-8 and TRBJ2-1, with 7 nucleotides matching TRBD2. The CDR3 is 18 residues long. CDR1 and CDR2 (germline): SGHVS, FQNEAQ. The J segment lost 6 bases and the V segment lost 1 base, leaving 15 bases of the junction unmatched. This chain's CDR3 is CASSLVVLREAPFNEQFF. Written as DNA, the CDR3 is TGTGCCAGCAGCTTAGTGGTCCTTCGGGAGGCCCCCTTCAATGAGCAGTTCTTC.

V usage is TRBV27 and J usage is TRBJ2-3; D is possibly TRBD1 (5 bases). The CDR3 is made up of 13 amino acids. In germline, CDR1 is MNHEY, CDR2 SMNVEV (reference sequence). With 0 bases removed from V and 5 bases from J, the gap between germline ends came to 6 bases. CDR3 sequence reads: CASSLSGLDTQYF. The CDR3 DNA sequence: TGTGCCAGCAGTTTATCGGGGCTAGATACGCAGTATTTT.

This clone showed up just once. The chain recombines TRBV15 with TRBJ1-4, with D possibly matching TRBD1 (6 bases). Per the germline V gene, CDR1 is LNHNV and CDR2 is YYDKDF (reference sequence). Trimming shortened V by 1 base and J by 8 bases, and 8 bases separated the two germline ends. The CDR3 is made up of 13 amino acids. The CDR3: CATSRVRGEKLFF. The CDR3 DNA sequence: TGTGCCACCAGCAGAGTAAGGGGGGAAAAACTGTTTTTT.

The rearrangement links TRBV10-3 to TRBJ1-5; D is perhaps TRBD1 (5 bases). The V and J ends lost 0 bases and 7 bases respectively, with 16 bases between them. Germline lookup yields CDR1 ENHRY and CDR2 SYGVKD. The length of the CDR3 is 16 residues. The CDR3 nucleotides read TGTGCCATCAGTGAGTCCGACAGAAGTGCAGAACAGCCCCAGCATTTT. It yields the protein CAISESDRSAEQPQHF.

The chain has TRBV24-1 and TRBJ2-5; the match to TRBD1 covers 9 bases. Germline V gene data show CDR1 as KGHDR and CDR2 as SFDVKD. CDR3 length: 16 amino acids. Unmatched junction bases numbered 7, after V lost 5 bases and J lost 1 base. The CDR3: CATSGTGVRGQETQYF. As DNA, the CDR3 is TGTGCCACCAGTGGGACAGGGGTTCGGGGCCAAGAGACCCAGTACTTC.

The CDR3, as DNA: TGCAGCGGCCAGGTTGGGACAGGGCAAGAGCAGTACTTC. It is translated as CSGQVGTGQEQYF. This chain links TRBV29-1 with TRBJ2-7; 9 bases are a match to TRBD1. The CDR3 spans 13 residues. In germline, CDR1 is SQVTM, CDR2 ANQGSEA. Trimming at V came to 7 bases and at J to 7 bases, leaving 11 bases not matched to a gene.

This chain links TRBV3-1 (or the pseudogene TRBV3-2) with TRBJ2-2; D remains unclear. V lost 7 bases to trimming and J lost 2 bases, with 5 bases between them. Germline loops: CDR1 LGHDT, CDR2 YNNKEL (reference sequence). The CDR3 has 12 residues. CDR3 in DNA: TGTGCCAGCACCCGTAACACCGGGGAGCTGTTTTTT. Amino acids: CASTRNTGELFF.

V and J are TRBV6-5 and TRBJ1-3, with no clear D. Germline V gene data show CDR1 as MNHEY and CDR2 as SVGAGI. V lost 6 bases to trimming and J lost 4 bases, with 16 bases between them. The CDR3 covers 15 residues. The CDR3 coding sequence is TGTGCCAGCAGAGTTGCCGGACTGCAGGGAAACACCATATATTTT. It specifies CASRVAGLQGNTIYF.

This chain links TRBV10-3 with TRBJ2-7; 9 bases are a match to TRBD2. Trimming took 6 bases from V and 9 from J; bases not matched to a gene: 6. The V gene's germline CDR1 is ENHRY and CDR2 SYGVKD. The length of the CDR3 is 12 residues. The CDR3 is CAIRGLAGTQYF. The CDR3 nucleotides are TGTGCCATCAGAGGCCTAGCGGGAACGCAGTACTTC.

The chain couples TRBV19 to TRBJ1-3; 9 nucleotides match TRBD1. This CDR3 region has 15 residues. Germline assignment: CDR1 LNHDA and CDR2 SQIVND (reference sequence). V shed 6 bases, J shed 2 bases, and the junction held 5 bases outside the gene matches. CDR3 sequence (DNA): TGTGCCAGTAGCCCCTGGACAGGGGCTGGAAACACCATATATTTT. Translating gives CASSPWTGAGNTIYF. The complete variable domain, with remaining parts taken from reference TRBV19 and TRBJ1-3, reads DGGITQSPKYLFRKEGQNVTLSCEQNLNHDAMYWYRQDPGQGLRLIYYSQIVNDFQKGDIAEGYSVSREKKESFPLTVTSAQKNPTAFYLCASSPWTGAGNTIYFGEGSWLTVV.

This chain joins TRBV6-2 or TRBV6-3 and TRBJ2-6; the match to TRBD1 covers 7 bases. J gave up 2 bases and V 6 bases, and 4 bases lay outside the gene matches. The length of the CDR3 is 15 residues. The germline CDR1 and CDR2 sequences are MNHEY and SVGEGT. Here the CDR3 reads CASSQGVAGANVLTF. CDR3 nucleotides: TGTGCCAGCAGCCAGGGGGTTGCTGGGGCCAACGTCCTGACTTTC.

The rearrangement joins TRBV2 to TRBJ2-7; 7 bases match TRBD1. The germline CDR1 and CDR2 sequences are SNHLY and FYNNEI. The CDR3 runs 12 residues. Germline trimming cut 7 bases from V and 6 bases from J; bases unmatched to any gene: 6. CDR3 in DNA: TGTGCCAGCAATCAGGGGGTGGGCGAGCAGTACTTC. Translated: CASNQGVGEQYF.

The chain couples TRBV7-9 to TRBJ1-1; D is perhaps TRBD1 (6 bases). V was pared by 7 bases and J by 8 bases, with 17 bases between. Germline V gives CDR1 SEHNR, CDR2 FQNEAQ (reference sequence). CDR3 length: 13 amino acids. CDR3 sequence (DNA): TGTGCCAGCAACTTTTACAGGGCGTCAGAAGCTTTCTTT. This gives the protein CASNFYRASEAFF.

This clone was detected once. The chain joins TRBV19 to TRBJ2-3; a possible D gene is TRBD1 (6 bases). The CDR3 spans 17 residues. The germline V gene encodes CDR1 LNHDA and CDR2 SQIVND (reference sequence). V was trimmed by 6 bases and J by 2 bases, leaving 21 bases between them. The CDR3 nucleotides read TGTGCCAGTAGCCCCATAGAGGCCAGGGGCGACACAGATACGCAGTATTTT. As protein: CASSPIEARGDTDTQYF.